These T cell receptor beta chains were read from a single sample in a study of T cell responses to AZD1222 COVID-19 vaccine. Here immunoSEQ multiplex PCR was the method, and the copy in TCRdb shows in-frame clones only, minus some. The sample consists of approximately 120,000 clones, more than 80% of them appearing once. Sequenced here: peripheral blood, sampled 28 days after the second AZD1222 dose. The receptors come from an adult who received the AZD1222 COVID-19 vaccine. The CDR3 runs from the conserved cysteine through the conserved F or W. D genes are given only for firm matches. Not every row has a clone size; where given, it reads once, few, many or a size class.

CDR3 protein: CASSREGTNYGYTF
CDR3 DNA: TGCGCCAGCAGCAGAGAAGGGACCAACTATGGCTACACCTTC
CDR3 length: 14
V gene: TRBV5-1
D gene: .
J gene: TRBJ1-2
clone size: .

CDR3 protein: CASSPGSYSNQPQHF
CDR3 DNA: TGTGCCAGCTCACCGGGAAGTTATAGCAATCAGCCCCAGCATTTT
CDR3 length: 15
V gene: TRBV18
D gene: .
J gene: TRBJ1-5
clone size: .

CDR3 protein: CASSYSRSGGREKLFF
CDR3 DNA: TGTGCCAGCAGTTACTCTCGTTCTGGCGGTCGGGAAAAACTGTTTTTT
CDR3 length: 16
V gene: TRBV6-5
D gene: .
J gene: TRBJ1-4
clone size: .

CDR3 protein: CASSYKVQGYNEQFF
CDR3 DNA: TGTGCCAGCAGTTACAAAGTACAGGGCTACAATGAGCAGTTCTTC
CDR3 length: 15
V gene: TRBV6-5
D gene: .
J gene: TRBJ2-1
clone size: once

CDR3 protein: CASQLAGGGQETQYF
CDR3 DNA: TGTGCCAGCCAACTAGCTGGGGGTGGCCAAGAGACCCAGTACTTC
CDR3 length: 15
V gene: TRBV10-3
D gene: .
J gene: TRBJ2-5
clone size: .

CDR3 protein: CASSLAPQGDNSPLHF
CDR3 DNA: TGCGCCAGCAGCTTGGCCCCACAGGGGGATAATTCACCCCTCCACTTT
CDR3 length: 16
V gene: TRBV5-1
D gene: TRBD1
J gene: TRBJ1-6
clone size: .

CDR3 protein: CASSQDQLYSNQPQHF
CDR3 DNA: TGCGCCAGCAGCCAAGACCAACTTTATAGCAATCAGCCCCAGCATTTT
CDR3 length: 16
V gene: TRBV4-3
D gene: .
J gene: TRBJ1-5
clone size: .

CDR3 protein: CAIAQRTSGRLDTQYF
CDR3 DNA: TGTGCCATCGCTCAGAGGACTAGCGGCCGGTTGGATACGCAGTATTTT
CDR3 length: 16
V gene: TRBV10-3
D gene: TRBD2
J gene: TRBJ2-3
clone size: .

CDR3 protein: CASSPGGRKSGELFF
CDR3 DNA: TGTGCCAGCAGTCCAGGGGGCAGGAAGTCCGGGGAGCTGTTTTTT
CDR3 length: 15
V gene: TRBV6-5
D gene: TRBD1
J gene: TRBJ2-2
clone size: .

CDR3 protein: CASSQEGLGHYNEQFF
CDR3 DNA: TGTGCCAGCAGCCAAGAAGGGCTAGGCCACTACAATGAGCAGTTCTTC
CDR3 length: 16
V gene: TRBV4-2
D gene: .
J gene: TRBJ2-1
clone size: .

CDR3 protein: CAWTGGQGLVSPLHF
CDR3 DNA: TGTGCCTGGACCGGGGGCCAGGGGCTTGTTTCACCCCTCCACTTT
CDR3 length: 15
V gene: TRBV30
D gene: .
J gene: TRBJ1-6
clone size: .

CDR3 protein: CASLEGAGQETQYF
CDR3 DNA: TGTGCCAGCTTGGAAGGGGCAGGACAAGAGACCCAGTACTTC
CDR3 length: 14
V gene: TRBV10-3
D gene: .
J gene: TRBJ2-5
clone size: once

CDR3 protein: CASSHTSGGGQETQYF
CDR3 DNA: TGCGCCAGCAGCCATACTAGCGGGGGAGGCCAAGAGACCCAGTACTTC
CDR3 length: 16
V gene: TRBV5-1
D gene: TRBD2
J gene: TRBJ2-5
clone size: .

CDR3 protein: CASSLPVNYGYTF
CDR3 DNA: TGTGCCAGCAGCTTACCCGTTAACTATGGCTACACCTTC
CDR3 length: 13
V gene: TRBV5-6
D gene: .
J gene: TRBJ1-2
clone size: once

CDR3 protein: CASLLTGDTDTQYF
CDR3 DNA: TGTGCCAGCCTACTAACCGGAGACACAGATACGCAGTATTTT
CDR3 length: 14
V gene: TRBV18
D gene: .
J gene: TRBJ2-3
clone size: .

CDR3 protein: CASSLGQPGNQPQHF
CDR3 DNA: TGTGCCAGCAGCCTGGGACAGCCGGGCAATCAGCCCCAGCATTTT
CDR3 length: 15
V gene: TRBV5-6
D gene: TRBD1
J gene: TRBJ1-5
clone size: .

CDR3 protein: CASSPRTGDQPQHF
CDR3 DNA: TGTGCCAGCAGTCCCAGGACAGGGGATCAGCCCCAGCATTTT
CDR3 length: 14
V gene: TRBV6-5
D gene: TRBD1
J gene: TRBJ1-5
clone size: .

CDR3 protein: CSVGGGIAFF
CDR3 DNA: TGCAGCGTTGGCGGGGGGATAGCTTTCTTT
CDR3 length: 10
V gene: TRBV29-1
D gene: .
J gene: TRBJ1-1
clone size: few

CDR3 protein: CAWSRQGDSPLHF
CDR3 DNA: TGTGCCTGGAGTCGGCAGGGGGATTCACCCCTCCACTTT
CDR3 length: 13
V gene: TRBV30
D gene: TRBD1
J gene: TRBJ1-6
clone size: .

CDR3 protein: CASSLTASPLHF
CDR3 DNA: TGTGCCAGCAGTTTAACCGCTTCGCCCCTCCACTTT
CDR3 length: 12
V gene: TRBV12-3/TRBV12-4
D gene: .
J gene: TRBJ1-6
clone size: .

CDR3 protein: CASKTGYEQYF
CDR3 DNA: TGTGCCTCAAAAACGGGTTACGAGCAGTACTTC
CDR3 length: 11
V gene: TRBV30
D gene: .
J gene: TRBJ2-7
clone size: .

CDR3 protein: CASSLLREVGNTIYF
CDR3 DNA: TGTGCCAGCAGTTTATTAAGGGAGGTCGGAAACACCATATATTTT
CDR3 length: 15
V gene: TRBV28
D gene: .
J gene: TRBJ1-3
clone size: .

CDR3 protein: CASSLTGVYGYTF
CDR3 DNA: TGTGCCAGCAGCTTGACGGGAGTCTATGGCTACACCTTC
CDR3 length: 13
V gene: TRBV5-8
D gene: .
J gene: TRBJ1-2
clone size: .

CDR3 protein: CASRQAISGNTIYF
CDR3 DNA: TGTGCCAGCCGACAGGCGATCTCTGGAAACACCATATATTTT
CDR3 length: 14
V gene: TRBV18
D gene: .
J gene: TRBJ1-3
clone size: .

CDR3 protein: CASSLVIGGEQYF
CDR3 DNA: TGTGCCAGCAGCTTAGTGATAGGGGGCGAGCAGTACTTC
CDR3 length: 13
V gene: TRBV11-2
D gene: .
J gene: TRBJ2-7
clone size: .

CDR3 protein: CASSQGPPRGQGHGYTF
CDR3 DNA: TGTGCCAGCAGCCAAGGACCGCCCAGGGGACAGGGGCATGGCTACACCTTC
CDR3 length: 17
V gene: TRBV4-2
D gene: TRBD1
J gene: TRBJ1-2
clone size: .

CDR3 protein: CASSPDSGYGYTF
CDR3 DNA: TGTGCCAGCAGCCCGGACAGTGGCTATGGCTACACCTTC
CDR3 length: 13
V gene: TRBV5-4
D gene: .
J gene: TRBJ1-2
clone size: once

CDR3 protein: CASARGTGYGYTF
CDR3 DNA: TGTGCTAGTGCACGAGGGACCGGGTATGGCTACACCTTC
CDR3 length: 13
V gene: TRBV12-5
D gene: .
J gene: TRBJ1-2
clone size: few

CDR3 protein: CASRLGGHSQETQYF
CDR3 DNA: TGTGCCTCTCGATTGGGGGGTCATTCCCAAGAGACCCAGTACTTC
CDR3 length: 15
V gene: TRBV19
D gene: .
J gene: TRBJ2-5
clone size: .

CDR3 protein: CASSPSNDYGYTF
CDR3 DNA: TGTGCCAGCTCACCAAGCAATGACTATGGCTACACCTTC
CDR3 length: 13
V gene: TRBV18
D gene: .
J gene: TRBJ1-2
clone size: .

CDR3 protein: CASSQENPLISSSYNSPLHF
CDR3 DNA: TGTGCCAGCAGCCAAGAGAACCCACTAATATCAAGCTCCTATAATTCACCCCTCCACTTT
CDR3 length: 20
V gene: TRBV14
D gene: .
J gene: TRBJ1-6
clone size: .

CDR3 protein: CASSSYRASYEQYF
CDR3 DNA: TGTGCCAGCAGTTCGTACAGGGCCTCCTACGAGCAGTACTTC
CDR3 length: 14
V gene: TRBV6-2/TRBV6-3
D gene: .
J gene: TRBJ2-7
clone size: .

CDR3 protein: CASSEWLEETQYF
CDR3 DNA: TGCGCCAGCAGTGAGTGGTTAGAAGAGACCCAGTACTTC
CDR3 length: 13
V gene: TRBV10-2
D gene: .
J gene: TRBJ2-5
clone size: .

CDR3 protein: CASSQALTGTGYNEQFF
CDR3 DNA: TGTGCCAGCAGCCAAGCGTTGACCGGGACGGGGTACAATGAGCAGTTCTTC
CDR3 length: 17
V gene: TRBV3-1/TRBV3-2
D gene: .
J gene: TRBJ2-1
clone size: .

CDR3 protein: CASSLSKDGQGADTQYF
CDR3 DNA: TGTGCCAGCAGTTTATCGAAGGACGGACAGGGGGCAGATACGCAGTATTTT
CDR3 length: 17
V gene: TRBV27
D gene: TRBD1
J gene: TRBJ2-3
clone size: .

CDR3 protein: CASSLWSPDRGPDTQYF
CDR3 DNA: TGTGCCAGCAGTCTCTGGTCACCGGACAGGGGCCCAGATACGCAGTATTTT
CDR3 length: 17
V gene: TRBV28
D gene: TRBD1
J gene: TRBJ2-3
clone size: .

CDR3 protein: CASSQAGTGWDEQFF
CDR3 DNA: TGTGCCAGCAGCCAAGCGGGGACAGGGTGGGATGAGCAGTTCTTC
CDR3 length: 15
V gene: TRBV14
D gene: TRBD1
J gene: TRBJ2-1
clone size: once

CDR3 protein: CASSERFSGANVLTF
CDR3 DNA: TGTGCCAGCAGCGAGAGGTTCTCTGGGGCCAACGTCCTGACTTTC
CDR3 length: 15
V gene: TRBV6-4
D gene: .
J gene: TRBJ2-6
clone size: few

CDR3 protein: CASSSNREQDTQYF
CDR3 DNA: TGCGCCAGCAGCAGCAACCGGGAGCAGGATACGCAGTATTTT
CDR3 length: 14
V gene: TRBV5-1
D gene: .
J gene: TRBJ2-3
clone size: .

CDR3 protein: CASSYFRTSGTDTQYF
CDR3 DNA: TGTGCCAGCAGTTACTTTCGGACTAGCGGGACAGATACGCAGTATTTT
CDR3 length: 16
V gene: TRBV6-5
D gene: TRBD2
J gene: TRBJ2-3
clone size: .

CDR3 protein: CASSPPGQIYGYTF
CDR3 DNA: TGTGCCAGCTCACCACCCGGACAGATCTATGGCTACACCTTC
CDR3 length: 14
V gene: TRBV18
D gene: .
J gene: TRBJ1-2
clone size: .

CDR3 protein: CAWSVARAETQYF
CDR3 DNA: TGTGCCTGGAGTGTAGCCAGGGCGGAGACCCAGTACTTC
CDR3 length: 13
V gene: TRBV30
D gene: .
J gene: TRBJ2-5
clone size: .

CDR3 protein: CASSIQGASNQPQHF
CDR3 DNA: TGTGCCAGCAGCATACAGGGGGCAAGCAATCAGCCCCAGCATTTT
CDR3 length: 15
V gene: TRBV7-2
D gene: TRBD1
J gene: TRBJ1-5
clone size: .

CDR3 protein: CASSTRQGRGDGYTF
CDR3 DNA: TGTGCCAGCAGCACTAGACAGGGTCGAGGCGATGGCTACACCTTC
CDR3 length: 15
V gene: TRBV7-9
D gene: TRBD1
J gene: TRBJ1-2
clone size: once

CDR3 protein: CASSPTARGTNTGELFF
CDR3 DNA: TGTGCCAGCAGCCCAACGGCGCGGGGGACGAACACCGGGGAGCTGTTTTTT
CDR3 length: 17
V gene: TRBV11-3
D gene: TRBD2
J gene: TRBJ2-2
clone size: .

CDR3 protein: CASSPFRDSSSGANVLTF
CDR3 DNA: TGTGCCAGCTCACCATTTAGGGACAGCAGCTCTGGGGCCAACGTCCTGACTTTC
CDR3 length: 18
V gene: TRBV18
D gene: TRBD1
J gene: TRBJ2-6
clone size: .

CDR3 protein: CASSYGRSTSTDTQYF
CDR3 DNA: TGTGCCAGCAGTTACGGGCGGTCGACTAGCACAGATACGCAGTATTTT
CDR3 length: 16
V gene: TRBV6-5
D gene: .
J gene: TRBJ2-3
clone size: .

CDR3 protein: CASSPWTGTGYGYTF
CDR3 DNA: TGTGCCAGCAGCCCCTGGACAGGGACGGGCTATGGCTACACCTTC
CDR3 length: 15
V gene: TRBV9
D gene: TRBD1
J gene: TRBJ1-2
clone size: .

CDR3 protein: CASSRDGFPTDTQYF
CDR3 DNA: TGTGCCAGCAGCCGGGACGGGTTCCCCACAGATACGCAGTATTTT
CDR3 length: 15
V gene: TRBV7-9
D gene: .
J gene: TRBJ2-3
clone size: .

CDR3 protein: CASRSSGGSTDTQYF
CDR3 DNA: TGTGCCAGCAGATCTAGCGGGGGGAGCACAGATACGCAGTATTTT
CDR3 length: 15
V gene: TRBV28
D gene: TRBD2
J gene: TRBJ2-3
clone size: .

CDR3 protein: CASSSVIGSYEQYF
CDR3 DNA: TGTGCCAGCAGCTCAGTAATCGGGTCCTACGAGCAGTACTTC
CDR3 length: 14
V gene: TRBV7-9
D gene: .
J gene: TRBJ2-7
clone size: .

CDR3 protein: CAWSVRGTGGAYEQYF
CDR3 DNA: TGTGCCTGGAGTGTACGAGGGACAGGGGGAGCCTACGAGCAGTACTTC
CDR3 length: 16
V gene: TRBV30
D gene: TRBD1
J gene: TRBJ2-7
clone size: .

CDR3 protein: CASSSGTGYTGELFF
CDR3 DNA: TGCGCCAGCAGCTCCGGGACAGGGTACACCGGGGAGCTGTTTTTT
CDR3 length: 15
V gene: TRBV5-1
D gene: TRBD1
J gene: TRBJ2-2
clone size: .

CDR3 protein: CASSQGHLYEQYF
CDR3 DNA: TGTGCCAGCAGCCAAGGACACCTCTACGAGCAGTACTTC
CDR3 length: 13
V gene: TRBV3-1/TRBV3-2
D gene: .
J gene: TRBJ2-7
clone size: .

CDR3 protein: CASSLIGAGTEAFF
CDR3 DNA: TGTGCCAGCAGCCTAATCGGGGCAGGCACTGAAGCTTTCTTT
CDR3 length: 14
V gene: TRBV7-9
D gene: .
J gene: TRBJ1-1
clone size: few

CDR3 protein: CASSTQGNTIYF
CDR3 DNA: TGTGCCAGCAGCACACAGGGAAACACCATATATTTT
CDR3 length: 12
V gene: TRBV12-3/TRBV12-4
D gene: .
J gene: TRBJ1-3
clone size: once

CDR3 protein: CAWSVLLGSGETQYF
CDR3 DNA: TGTGCCTGGAGTGTCCTATTGGGGTCGGGTGAGACCCAGTACTTC
CDR3 length: 15
V gene: TRBV30
D gene: .
J gene: TRBJ2-5
clone size: .